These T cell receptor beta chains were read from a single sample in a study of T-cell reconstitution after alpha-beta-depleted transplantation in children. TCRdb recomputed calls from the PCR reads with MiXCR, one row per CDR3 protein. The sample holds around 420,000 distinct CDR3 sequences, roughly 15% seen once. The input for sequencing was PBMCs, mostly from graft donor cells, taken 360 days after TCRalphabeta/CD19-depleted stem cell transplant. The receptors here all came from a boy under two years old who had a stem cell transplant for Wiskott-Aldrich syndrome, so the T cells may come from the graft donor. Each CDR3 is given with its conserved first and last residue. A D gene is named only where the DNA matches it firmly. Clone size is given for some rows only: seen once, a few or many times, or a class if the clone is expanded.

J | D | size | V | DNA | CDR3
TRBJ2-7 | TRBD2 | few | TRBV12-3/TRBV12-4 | TGTGCCAGCAGTTTTGCGGGAGAAAACTACGAGCAGTACTTC | CASSFAGENYEQYF
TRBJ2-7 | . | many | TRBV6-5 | TGTGCCAGCAGTTACAAGAAGCACGGCCGCTACGAGCAGTACTTC | CASSYKKHGRYEQYF
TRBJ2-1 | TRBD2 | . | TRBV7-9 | TGTGCCAGCAGACTTACTAGCGGTGAGCAGTTCTTC | CASRLTSGEQFF
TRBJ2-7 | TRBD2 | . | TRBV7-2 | TGTGCCAGCAGCTTGAAAGCGGGATCCCCCCCGATTGGGCAGTACTTC | CASSLKAGSPPIGQYF
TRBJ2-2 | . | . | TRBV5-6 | TGTGCCAGCAGCTTGCGGGGAGAGTACACCGGGGAGCTGTTTTTT | CASSLRGEYTGELFF
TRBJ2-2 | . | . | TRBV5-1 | TGCGCCAGCAGCTTGGCATTAGCCAAAGGAGGGGAGCTGTTTTTT | CASSLALAKGGELFF
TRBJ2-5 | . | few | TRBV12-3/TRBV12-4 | TGTGCCAGCAGTTTAGTGGTAGCTGTCCAAGAGACCCAGTACTTC | CASSLVVAVQETQYF
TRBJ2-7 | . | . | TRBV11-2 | TGTGCCAGCAGCTTAAGATCGGGGGCGTACTACGAGCAGTACTTC | CASSLRSGAYYEQYF
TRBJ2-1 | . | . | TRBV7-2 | TGTGCCAGCAGTCTAGACCATGAGCAGTTCTTC | CASSLDHEQFF
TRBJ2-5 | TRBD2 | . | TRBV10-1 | TGCGCCAGCAGTGTAGGGACTAGCGGAGAGACCCAGTACTTC | CASSVGTSGETQYF
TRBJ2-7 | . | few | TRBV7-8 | TGTGCCAGCGGCCGGGACCAGTACTTC | CASGRDQYF
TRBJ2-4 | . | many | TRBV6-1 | TGTGCCAGCAGGAGTGGTGCAGCCAAAAACATTCAGTACTTC | CASRSGAAKNIQYF
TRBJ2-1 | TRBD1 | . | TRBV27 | TGTGCCAGCAGCTTATTCGTCGGGACAGGGTTGAATGAGCAGTTCTTC | CASSLFVGTGLNEQFF
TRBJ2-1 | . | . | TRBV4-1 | TGCGCCAGCAGCCAAGAGTACTCTAGACCTTACAATGAGCAGTTCTTC | CASSQEYSRPYNEQFF
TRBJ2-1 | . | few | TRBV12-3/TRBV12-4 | TGTGCCAGCAGTATCCCGGGACACCCGGACTCCTACAATGAGCAGTTCTTC | CASSIPGHPDSYNEQFF